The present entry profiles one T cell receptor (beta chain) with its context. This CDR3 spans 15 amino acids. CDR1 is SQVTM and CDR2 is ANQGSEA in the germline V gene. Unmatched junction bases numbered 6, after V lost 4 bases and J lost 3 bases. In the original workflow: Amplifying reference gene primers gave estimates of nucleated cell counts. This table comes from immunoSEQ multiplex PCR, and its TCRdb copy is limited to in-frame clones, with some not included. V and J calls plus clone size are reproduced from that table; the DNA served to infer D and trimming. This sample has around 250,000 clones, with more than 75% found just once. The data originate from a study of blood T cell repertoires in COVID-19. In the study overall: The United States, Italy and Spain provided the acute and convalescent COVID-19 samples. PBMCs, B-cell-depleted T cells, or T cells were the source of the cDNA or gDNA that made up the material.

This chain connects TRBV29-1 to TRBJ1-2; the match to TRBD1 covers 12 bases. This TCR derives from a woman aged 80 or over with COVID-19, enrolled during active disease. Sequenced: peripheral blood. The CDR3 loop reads CSVVVGQGAYYGYTF. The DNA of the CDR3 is TGCAGCGTTGTAGTGGGACAGGGGGCTTACTATGGCTACACCTTC.